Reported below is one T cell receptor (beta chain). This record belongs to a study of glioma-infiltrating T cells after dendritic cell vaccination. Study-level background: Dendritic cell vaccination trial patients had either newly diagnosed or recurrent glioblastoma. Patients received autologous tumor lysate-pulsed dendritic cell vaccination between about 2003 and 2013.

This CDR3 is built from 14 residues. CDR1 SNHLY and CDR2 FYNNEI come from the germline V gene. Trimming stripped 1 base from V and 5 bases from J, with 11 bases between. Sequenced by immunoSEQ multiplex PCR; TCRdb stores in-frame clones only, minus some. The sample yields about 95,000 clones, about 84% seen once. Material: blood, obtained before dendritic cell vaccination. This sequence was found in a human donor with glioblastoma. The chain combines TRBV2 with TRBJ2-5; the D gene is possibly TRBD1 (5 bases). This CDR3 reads CASSEGPGRETQYF. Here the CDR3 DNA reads TGTGCCAGCAGTGAAGGTCCAGGGCGGGAGACCCAGTACTTC.